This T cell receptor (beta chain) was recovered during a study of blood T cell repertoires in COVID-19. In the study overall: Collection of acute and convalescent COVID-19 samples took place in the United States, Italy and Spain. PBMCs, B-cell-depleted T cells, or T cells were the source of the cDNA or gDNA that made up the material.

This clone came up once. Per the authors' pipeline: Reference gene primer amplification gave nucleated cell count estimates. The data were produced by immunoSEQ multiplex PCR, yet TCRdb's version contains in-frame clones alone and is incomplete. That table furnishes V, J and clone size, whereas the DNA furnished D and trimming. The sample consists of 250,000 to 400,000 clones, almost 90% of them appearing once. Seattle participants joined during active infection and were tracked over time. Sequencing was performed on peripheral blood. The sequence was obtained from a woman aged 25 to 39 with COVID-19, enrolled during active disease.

DNA for the CDR3: TGTGCCAGCAGTCGACTTAGCGGGAAGGAGACCCAGTACTTC. Its protein is CASSRLSGKETQYF. The chain uses TRBV6-2 or TRBV6-3 and TRBJ2-5, with TRBD2 matching over 8 bases. Germline CDR1 MNHEY, CDR2 SVGEGT. After removal of 5 bases from V and 5 bases from J, the junction contained 7 bases not matched to a gene. The CDR3 has 14 residues.